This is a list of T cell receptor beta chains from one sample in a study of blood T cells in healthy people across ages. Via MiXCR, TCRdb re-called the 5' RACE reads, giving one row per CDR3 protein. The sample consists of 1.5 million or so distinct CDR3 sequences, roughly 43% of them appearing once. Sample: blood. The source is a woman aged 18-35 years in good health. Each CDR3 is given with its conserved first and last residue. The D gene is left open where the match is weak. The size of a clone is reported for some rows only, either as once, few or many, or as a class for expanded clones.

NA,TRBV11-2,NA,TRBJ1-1,CASSPPTAHTEAFF,TGTGCCAGCAGCCCCCCGACAGCCCACACTGAAGCTTTCTTT
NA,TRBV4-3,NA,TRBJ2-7,CASSPTVAYERYF,TGCGCCAGCAGCCCCACAGTTGCCTACGAGCGGTACTTC
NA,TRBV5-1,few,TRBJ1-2,CASSLERQKNYGYTF,TGCGCCAGCAGCTTGGAAAGACAGAAAAACTATGGCTACACCTTC
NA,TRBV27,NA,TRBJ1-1,CASSLSGDREAFF,TGTGCCAGCAGTTTATCCGGGGACCGTGAAGCTTTCTTT
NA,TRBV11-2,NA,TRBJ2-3,CASSNPAGSFTDTQYF,TGTGCCAGCAGCAACCCGGCCGGGTCTTTCACAGATACGCAGTATTTT
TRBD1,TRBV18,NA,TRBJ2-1,CASSPINRGNEQFF,TGTGCCAGCTCACCAATAAACAGGGGGAATGAGCAGTTCTTC
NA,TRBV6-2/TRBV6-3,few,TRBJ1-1,CASSYTRGGLMNTEAFF,TGTGCCAGCAGTTATACTCGGGGCGGTCTCATGAACACTGAAGCTTTCTTT
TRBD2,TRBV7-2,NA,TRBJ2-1,CASSPWTSGAYNEQFF,TGTGCCAGCAGCCCCTGGACTAGCGGAGCCTACAATGAGCAGTTCTTC
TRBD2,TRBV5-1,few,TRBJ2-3,CASSLAVGGGAPAADTQYF,TGCGCCAGCAGCTTGGCCGTTGGCGGGGGGGCCCCTGCTGCAGATACGCAGTATTTT
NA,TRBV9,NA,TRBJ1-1,CASSPGPGTGKEAFF,TGTGCCAGCAGCCCCGGACCGGGGACTGGCAAAGAGGCTTTCTTT
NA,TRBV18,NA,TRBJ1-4,CASLSRDDEKLFF,TGTGCCAGTCTCTCGAGGGACGATGAAAAACTGTTTTTT
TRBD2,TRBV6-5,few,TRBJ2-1,CASTRRGGLGNEQFF,TGTGCCAGCACCCGGCGGGGGGGCTTAGGCAATGAGCAGTTCTTC
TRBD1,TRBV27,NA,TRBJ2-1,CASSVKTGNEQFF,TGTGCCAGCAGTGTCAAGACAGGGAATGAGCAGTTCTTC
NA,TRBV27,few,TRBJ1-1,CASRARALWNTEAFF,TGTGCCAGCAGGGCCCGGGCCCTCTGGAACACTGAAGCTTTCTTT
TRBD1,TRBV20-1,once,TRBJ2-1,CSVSGDRSVDEQFF,TGCAGTGTTAGTGGGGACAGGTCTGTCGATGAGCAGTTCTTC
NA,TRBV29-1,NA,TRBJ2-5,CSGLGRDKNRAETQYF,TGCAGCGGACTGGGGCGGGACAAGAACCGGGCAGAGACCCAGTACTTC
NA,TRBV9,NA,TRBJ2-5,CASSVVWDWGYQETQYF,TGTGCCAGCAGCGTAGTCTGGGATTGGGGGTACCAAGAGACCCAGTACTTC
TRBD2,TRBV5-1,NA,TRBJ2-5,CASSSSDRGTSGSLGYF,TGCGCCAGCAGCTCTTCGGACAGGGGGACTAGCGGGAGCCTTGGGTACTTC
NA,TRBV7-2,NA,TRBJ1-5,CASSLGSRTAQPQHF,TGTGCCAGCAGCTTAGGATCCAGGACCGCTCAGCCCCAGCATTTT
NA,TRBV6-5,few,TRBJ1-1,CASSYTAQHMNTEAFF,TGTGCCAGCAGTTACACAGCCCAGCACATGAACACTGAAGCTTTCTTT
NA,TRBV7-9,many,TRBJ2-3,CASSRLSSTDTQYF,TGTGCCAGCAGCCGCCTTTCTAGCACAGATACGCAGTATTTT
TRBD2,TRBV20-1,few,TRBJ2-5,CSARPLAGIETQYF,TGCAGTGCTAGGCCCCTAGCGGGGATAGAGACCCAGTACTTC
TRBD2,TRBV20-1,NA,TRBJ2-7,CSAGTSGRTSYEQYF,TGCAGTGCTGGGACTAGCGGGAGAACCTCCTACGAGCAGTACTTC
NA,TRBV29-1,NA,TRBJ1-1,CSVDMRDTEAFF,TGCAGCGTTGACATGAGGGACACTGAAGCTTTCTTT
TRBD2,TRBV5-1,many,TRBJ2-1,CASSLPSGSSYNEQFF,TGTGCCAGCAGCTTACCTAGCGGAAGCTCCTACAATGAGCAGTTCTTC
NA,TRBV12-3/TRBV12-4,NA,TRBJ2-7,CASSPPLGSPSYNEQYF,TGTGCCAGCAGCCCCCCCCTCGGGAGTCCCTCCTACAATGAGCAGTACTTC
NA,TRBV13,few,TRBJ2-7,CASSINHEQYF,TGTGCCAGCAGCATAAACCACGAGCAGTACTTC
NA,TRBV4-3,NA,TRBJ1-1,CASSQDRAVEATEAFF,TGCGCCAGCAGCCAAGATCGGGCCGTTGAGGCTACTGAAGCTTTCTTT
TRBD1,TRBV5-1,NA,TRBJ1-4,CASSWTGPGATNEKLFF,TGCGCCAGCAGCTGGACAGGGCCCGGAGCAACTAATGAAAAACTGTTTTTT
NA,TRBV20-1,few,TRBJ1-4,CSARGPGDYEKLFF,TGCAGTGCTAGAGGCCCAGGGGATTACGAAAAACTGTTTTTT
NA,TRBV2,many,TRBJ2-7,CASRGDSYEQYF,TGTGCCAGCAGAGGGGACTCCTACGAGCAGTACTTC
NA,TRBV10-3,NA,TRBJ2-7,CAISEGINNEQYF,TGTGCCATCAGTGAGGGAATAAACAATGAGCAGTACTTC
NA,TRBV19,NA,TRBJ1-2,CASSIGLLLGLDYGYTF,TGTGCCAGTAGTATCGGACTCCTATTGGGGTTGGACTATGGCTACACCTTC
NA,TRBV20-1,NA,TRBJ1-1,CSARDPSRGGTEAFF,TGCAGTGCTAGAGATCCCAGCAGGGGTGGCACTGAAGCTTTCTTT
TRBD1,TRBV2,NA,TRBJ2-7,CASRGWGQDYEQYF,TGTGCCAGCAGGGGGTGGGGACAGGATTACGAGCAGTACTTC
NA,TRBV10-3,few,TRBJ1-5,CAISEGAYQPQHF,TGTGCCATCAGTGAGGGCGCTTATCAGCCCCAGCATTTT
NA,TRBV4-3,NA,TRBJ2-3,CASSQDLRNTDTQYF,TGCGCCAGCAGCCAAGATCTTAGGAACACAGATACGCAGTATTTT
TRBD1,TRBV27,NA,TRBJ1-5,CASSLGTGHNQPQHF,TGTGCCAGCAGTTTAGGGACAGGGCACAATCAGCCCCAGCATTTT
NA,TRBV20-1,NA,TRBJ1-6,CSAREASYNSPLHF,TGCAGTGCTAGGGAGGCATCCTATAATTCACCCCTCCACTTT
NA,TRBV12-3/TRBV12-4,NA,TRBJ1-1,CASKGRKTNTEAFF,TGTGCCAGCAAGGGTCGGAAGACGAACACTGAAGCTTTCTTT
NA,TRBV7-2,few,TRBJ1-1,CASSLDGSRGTEAFF,TGTGCCAGCAGCTTAGACGGGAGTCGGGGCACTGAAGCTTTCTTT
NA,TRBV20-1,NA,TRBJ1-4,CSAIQATNEKLFF,TGCAGTGCTATTCAGGCAACTAATGAAAAACTGTTTTTT
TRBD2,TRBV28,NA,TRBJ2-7,CASSLGGEVDEQYF,TGTGCCAGCAGTTTGGGGGGGGAGGTGGATGAGCAGTACTTC
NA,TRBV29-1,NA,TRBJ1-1,CSVGVVNTEAFF,TGCAGCGTTGGGGTCGTGAACACTGAAGCTTTCTTT
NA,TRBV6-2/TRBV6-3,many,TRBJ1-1,CASSYTGNTEAFF,TGTGCCAGCAGTTACACCGGGAACACTGAAGCTTTCTTT
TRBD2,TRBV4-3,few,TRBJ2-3,CASSQAAEGLVGDTQYF,TGCGCCAGCAGCCAGGCCGCTGAGGGACTAGTCGGTGATACGCAGTATTTT
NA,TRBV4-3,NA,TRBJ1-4,CASSQGWGTTNEKLFF,TGCGCCAGCAGCCAAGGTTGGGGGACAACTAATGAAAAACTGTTTTTT
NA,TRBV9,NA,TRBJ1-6,CASSEQSSGNSPLHF,TGTGCCAGCAGCGAGCAGTCATCGGGTAATTCACCCCTCCACTTT
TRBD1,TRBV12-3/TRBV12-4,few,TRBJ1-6,CASSLQGASSPLHF,TGTGCCAGCAGTCTACAGGGGGCTAGCTCACCCCTCCACTTT
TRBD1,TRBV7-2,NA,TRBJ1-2,CASSLAGTGGGLNYGYTF,TGTGCCAGCAGCTTAGCCGGGACAGGGGGGGGCCTTAACTATGGCTACACCTTC
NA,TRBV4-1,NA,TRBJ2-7,CASSQDGRTGGREQYF,TGCGCCAGCAGCCAAGATGGGAGGACTGGGGGTCGCGAGCAGTACTTC
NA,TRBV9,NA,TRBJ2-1,CASGLVGEQFF,TGTGCCAGTGGGTTGGTGGGTGAGCAGTTCTTC
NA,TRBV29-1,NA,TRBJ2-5,CSVVEAVETQYF,TGCAGCGTTGTAGAGGCAGTAGAGACCCAGTACTTC
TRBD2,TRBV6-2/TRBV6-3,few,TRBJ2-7,CASSSGGRRYEQYF,TGTGCCAGCAGTTCCGGCGGGAGGCGGTACGAGCAGTACTTC